Here is one T cell receptor beta chain with its context. Antigen: not known. CDR1 MDHEN and CDR2 SYDVKM come from the germline V gene. This CDR3 is 13 amino acids long. V lost 7 bases to trimming and J lost 6 bases, with 15 bases between them. Profiling relied on immunoSEQ multiplex PCR, and the TCRdb table lists in-frame clones only, not all of them. The sample shows approximately 170,000 clones, over 85% of them seen only once. This record comes from a study of T cell responses to AZD1222 COVID-19 vaccine. Study at large: Samples with a second dose at about 4 or about 12 weeks were pooled together.

Study observations and caveats: Donors skewed white British and female; clonal diversity was possibly underestimated. Researchers report vaccine-associated CD4 TCRs spanning spike, with dominance at 160-218 and 743-854. Nearly half of spike-specific TCRs reportedly target unmutated variant regions.

The rearrangement links TRBV28 to TRBJ1-2; unclear D gene. The material was peripheral blood, obtained on day 0 of AZD1222 vaccination. This TCR was recovered from an adult in good health. The CDR3 DNA reads as TGTGCCAGCAAGGTGTCACTTCTTCATGGCTACACCTTC. It yields the protein CASKVSLLHGYTF.